This T cell receptor beta chain is from a study of early stage breast cancer tumors. Remarks on this clone: Its antigen remains unknown.

General observations from the study: Tumor and normal breast were distinguished via blood comparison in 14 of 16 patients.

CDR3 size: 14 residues. Trimming cost V 2 bases and J 3 bases, with 10 bases left between them. Germline values: CDR1 MNHNY, CDR2 SVGAGI (reference sequence). Here immunoSEQ multiplex PCR was the method, and the copy in TCRdb shows in-frame clones only, minus some. Of 25,000 to 35,000 clones listed, less than 75% are singletons. The origin of this receptor is a person aged 45 to 60 with breast cancer. V usage is TRBV6-6 and J usage is TRBJ1-1; no definite D call. Sample: breast tumor tissue. The CDR3 reads CASSYLGTDTEAFF. CDR3 sequence (DNA): TGTGCCAGCAGTTACCTCGGCACGGACACTGAAGCTTTCTTT.